The rows below give T cell receptor beta chains drawn from one sample of a study of cytomegalovirus exposure and HLA in healthy donors. Generated by immunoSEQ multiplex PCR, the TCRdb table keeps only in-frame clones and is missing some. The profile shows around 150,000 clones, 55% to 70% of them singletons. Sequenced material: PBMCs. The source is a woman aged 40 to 50 in good health and CMV-seropositive. Each CDR3 is given with its conserved first and last residue. Each record gives: J gene, V gene, clone size, D gene, CDR3 protein, CDR3 DNA. D genes are given only for firm matches. The size field is filled for only some rows; it gives once, few, many or a size class.

J: TRBJ2-3
V: TRBV6-6
size: NA
D: TRBD1
CDR3: CASSYSTGDTQYF
DNA: TGTGCCAGCAGTTACTCGACAGGGGATACGCAGTATTTT

J: TRBJ1-1
V: TRBV7-2
size: NA
D: NA
CDR3: CASSLGWETEAFF
DNA: TGTGCCAGCAGCTTAGGTTGGGAGACTGAAGCTTTCTTT

J: TRBJ1-2
V: TRBV2
size: once
D: NA
CDR3: CASSDGSLFNGYTF
DNA: TGTGCCAGCAGTGACGGGTCCTTATTTAATGGCTACACCTTC

J: TRBJ2-2
V: TRBV5-6
size: NA
D: TRBD1
CDR3: CASSLARGQFGELFF
DNA: TGTGCCAGCAGCTTGGCCAGGGGGCAGTTCGGGGAGCTGTTTTTT

J: TRBJ2-2
V: TRBV7-2
size: NA
D: NA
CDR3: CASSPHHTNTGELFF
DNA: TGTGCCAGCAGCCCCCATCACACGAACACCGGGGAGCTGTTTTTT

J: TRBJ2-5
V: TRBV19
size: NA
D: TRBD2
CDR3: CASSRGVGETQYF
DNA: TGTGCCAGTAGTCGGGGGGTTGGAGAGACCCAGTACTTC

J: TRBJ1-1
V: TRBV6-5
size: NA
D: NA
CDR3: CASKNSGNTEAFF
DNA: TGTGCCAGCAAGAACAGCGGTAACACTGAAGCTTTCTTT

J: TRBJ2-1
V: TRBV9
size: NA
D: TRBD2
CDR3: CASSPGAGGPDNEQFF
DNA: TGTGCCAGCAGCCCTGGGGCGGGAGGGCCCGACAATGAGCAGTTCTTC

J: TRBJ2-1
V: TRBV2
size: NA
D: NA
CDR3: CASSAVNEQFF
DNA: TGTGCCAGCAGTGCTGTGAATGAGCAGTTCTTC

J: TRBJ1-3
V: TRBV19
size: once
D: TRBD1
CDR3: CASSIRTGAGNTIYF
DNA: TGTGCCAGTAGTATACGGACAGGGGCTGGAAACACCATATATTTT

J: TRBJ1-1
V: TRBV18
size: few
D: NA
CDR3: CASSPRGDTEAFF
DNA: TGTGCCAGCTCACCACGGGGAGACACTGAAGCTTTCTTT

J: TRBJ1-5
V: TRBV19
size: NA
D: TRBD1
CDR3: CASTFRQGASQPQHF
DNA: TGTGCCAGTACCTTTAGACAGGGGGCGAGTCAGCCCCAGCATTTT

J: TRBJ1-1
V: TRBV6-6
size: NA
D: NA
CDR3: CASSWVRETEAFF
DNA: TGTGCCAGCAGTTGGGTCAGGGAAACTGAAGCTTTCTTT

J: TRBJ2-6
V: TRBV7-2
size: NA
D: TRBD1
CDR3: CASSSDRASGANVLTF
DNA: TGTGCCAGCAGCTCGGACAGGGCCTCTGGGGCCAACGTCCTGACTTTC

J: TRBJ2-2
V: TRBV2
size: NA
D: NA
CDR3: CASSFGQGITGELFF
DNA: TGTGCCAGCAGTTTTGGGCAGGGGATCACCGGGGAGCTGTTTTTT

J: TRBJ2-2
V: TRBV29-1
size: few
D: TRBD2
CDR3: CSVDFPGGPNTGELFF
DNA: TGCAGCGTTGATTTTCCGGGGGGGCCGAACACCGGGGAGCTGTTTTTT